A selection of T cell receptor beta chains follows, all from one sample in a study of human T cells and chemical hapten exposure. Via MiXCR, TCRdb re-called the RACE reads, giving one row per CDR3 protein. The data hold roughly 71,000 distinct CDR3 sequences, with around 6.1% observed a single time. The sample consisted of whole blood. The receptors were sampled from a female donor in good health. Some clones in this sample may be carry-over from other donors' samples. Each CDR3 is given with its conserved first and last residue. A D gene is named only where the DNA matches it firmly. Rows may omit the clone size; those that give it use once, few, many or a size class.

many,TRBV15,.,TRBJ2-3,CATSRDERRWGNTDTQYF,TGTGCCACCAGCAGAGATGAAAGGAGATGGGGCAACACAGATACGCAGTATTTT
many,TRBV29-1,.,TRBJ1-1,CSVEVRMSMNTEAFF,TGCAGCGTTGAAGTCCGAATGAGCATGAACACTGAAGCTTTCTTT
many,TRBV5-6,.,TRBJ2-1,CASSLDRVHNEQFF,TGTGCCAGCAGCTTGGACAGGGTACACAATGAGCAGTTCTTC
many,TRBV20-1,TRBD2,TRBJ2-1,CSAGRISSGRWNEQFF,TGCAGTGCCGGCAGGATTTCTAGCGGGAGGTGGAATGAGCAGTTCTTC
many,TRBV4-1,.,TRBJ1-1,CTSSQGMRDWRVETEAFF,TGCACCAGCAGCCAAGGCATGCGGGACTGGCGTGTAGAGACTGAAGCTTTCTTT
.,TRBV7-6,TRBD2,TRBJ2-3,CASGTSGTPSTDTQYF,TGTGCCAGCGGGACTAGCGGGACCCCTAGCACAGATACGCAGTATTTT
many,TRBV11-2,.,TRBJ2-2,CASSLTSGGELFF,TGTGCCAGCAGCCTAACGTCTGGCGGGGAGCTGTTTTTT
many,TRBV6-6,TRBD1,TRBJ2-7,CASRGDRGYEQYF,TGTGCCAGCAGGGGGGACAGGGGGTACGAGCAGTACTTC
few,TRBV19,.,TRBJ1-4,CASSIPGHWTNEKLFF,TGTGCCAGTAGTATTCCGGGCCATTGGACTAATGAAAAACTGTTTTTT
many,TRBV20-1,TRBD2,TRBJ2-7,CSAVKASGYEQYF,TGCAGTGCTGTGAAGGCTAGCGGTTACGAGCAGTACTTC
few,TRBV2,.,TRBJ1-5,CASSEYSNQPQHF,TGTGCCAGCAGTGAGTATAGCAATCAGCCCCAGCATTTT
many,TRBV2,TRBD1,TRBJ2-7,CANQRALTGSYEQYF,TGTGCCAATCAAAGGGCCCTGACAGGGTCCTACGAGCAGTACTTC
.,TRBV5-1,.,TRBJ1-2,CASSQEVNYGYTF,TGCGCCAGCAGCCAAGAAGTCAACTATGGCTACACCTTC
many,TRBV6-6,.,TRBJ1-2,CASTPVANYGYTF,TGTGCCAGCACCCCGGTAGCTAACTATGGCTACACCTTC
.,TRBV27,.,TRBJ2-3,CASSSPISTDTQYF,TGTGCCAGCAGCTCTCCTATTAGCACAGATACGCAGTATTTT
.,TRBV27,TRBD2,TRBJ2-5,CASSSGTLAEQETQYF,TGTGCCAGCAGTTCAGGGACCCTAGCGGAGCAAGAGACCCAGTACTTC
many,TRBV3-1,.,TRBJ2-3,CASSPDRGDTDTQYF,TGTGCCAGCAGCCCAGACCGCGGCGACACAGATACGCAGTATTTT
many,TRBV28,TRBD2,TRBJ2-3,CASSTRLAGGGTDTQYF,TGTGCCAGCAGTACCCGACTAGCGGGAGGTGGCACAGATACGCAGTATTTT
many,TRBV10-3,.,TRBJ2-3,CATSNLGGVTDTQYF,TGTGCCACCTCTAATCTAGGAGGGGTTACAGATACGCAGTATTTT
few,TRBV14,.,TRBJ1-6,CASSQETGFSSPLHF,TGTGCCAGCAGCCAAGAAACGGGTTTCAGTTCACCCCTCCACTTT
few,TRBV28,.,TRBJ2-6,CASSSSGTLSSANVLTF,TGTGCCAGCAGTTCATCCGGGACGCTCTCCAGTGCCAACGTCCTGACTTTC
.,TRBV6-5,TRBD2,TRBJ2-3,CASAGAGGPTDTQYF,TGTGCCAGCGCGGGGGCGGGAGGGCCGACAGATACGCAGTATTTT
.,TRBV7-2,.,TRBJ1-5,CASSLNSGEDQPQHF,TGTGCCAGCAGCCTTAATTCAGGGGAGGATCAGCCCCAGCATTTT
many,TRBV29-1,.,TRBJ1-1,CSAGVQYGTEAFF,TGCAGCGCCGGGGTACAATATGGCACTGAAGCTTTCTTT
.,TRBV5-4,.,TRBJ2-7,CASSPGTPSSYEQYF,TGTGCCAGCAGCCCTGGGACTCCAAGCTCCTACGAGCAGTACTTC
few,TRBV3-1,.,TRBJ2-7,CASSQVNEQYF,TGTGCCAGCAGCCAAGTGAACGAGCAGTACTTC
many,TRBV5-1,.,TRBJ1-1,CASSLAGRETEAFF,TGCGCCAGCAGCTTGGCAGGGCGAGAGACTGAAGCTTTCTTT
many,TRBV12-3/TRBV12-4,TRBD1,TRBJ2-5,CASSFTGTGFLETQYF,TGTGCCAGCAGTTTTACCGGGACAGGGTTTTTGGAGACCCAGTACTTC
many,TRBV28,TRBD1,TRBJ2-2,CASRAQGDTGELFF,TGTGCCAGCAGGGCACAGGGGGACACCGGGGAGCTGTTTTTT
many,TRBV29-1,.,TRBJ1-1,CSVEDPSRNTEAFF,TGCAGCGTTGAAGATCCGTCCCGCAACACTGAAGCTTTCTTT
many,TRBV6-1,.,TRBJ2-6,CASRQQVSGANVLTF,TGTGCCAGCAGACAACAGGTCTCTGGGGCCAACGTCCTGACTTTC
.,TRBV18,.,TRBJ1-5,CASSPYNEGQPQHF,TGTGCCAGCTCACCATACAACGAAGGGCAGCCCCAGCATTTT
.,TRBV6-2/TRBV6-3,.,TRBJ1-1,CASSYSVGNTEAFF,TGTGCCAGCAGTTATTCAGTGGGTAACACTGAAGCTTTCTTT
few,TRBV28,.,TRBJ1-2,CASNKQGVYYGYTF,TGTGCCAGCAATAAACAGGGAGTATACTATGGCTACACCTTC
many,TRBV29-1,.,TRBJ2-5,CSVEWGRGEETQYF,TGCAGCGTTGAATGGGGCAGGGGCGAAGAGACCCAGTACTTC
few,TRBV12-3/TRBV12-4,.,TRBJ2-3,CASSEGTDTQYF,TGTGCCAGCAGTGAGGGCACAGATACGCAGTATTTT
many,TRBV28,.,TRBJ2-7,CASSLVGEQYF,TGTGCCAGCAGTTTAGTGGGCGAGCAGTACTTC
.,TRBV28,TRBD2,TRBJ2-3,CASSLPGLAATQYF,TGTGCCAGCAGTTTACCGGGACTAGCAGCGACGCAGTATTTT
many,TRBV27,TRBD1,TRBJ2-4,CASSSVGQVNIQYF,TGTGCCAGCAGTTCCGTTGGACAGGTGAACATTCAGTACTTC
many,TRBV5-4,.,TRBJ1-4,CASSLGPGALEKLFF,TGTGCCAGCAGCTTGGGTCCAGGGGCGCTTGAAAAACTGTTTTTT
many,TRBV20-1,TRBD2,TRBJ2-3,CSARDGRVADTQYF,TGCAGTGCTAGAGACGGGAGGGTCGCAGATACGCAGTATTTT
many,TRBV7-2,.,TRBJ2-1,CASSLGTLNEQFF,TGTGCCAGCAGCTTAGGCACGCTCAATGAGCAGTTCTTC
.,TRBV6-1,TRBD1,TRBJ1-4,CASSEAAGGNEKLFF,TGTGCCAGCAGTGAAGCGGCAGGGGGAAATGAAAAACTGTTTTTT
many,TRBV6-5,.,TRBJ2-3,CASRVRGGTDTQYF,TGTGCCAGCAGAGTCAGGGGGGGCACAGATACGCAGTATTTT
once,TRBV7-2,.,TRBJ2-7,CASSSARENEQYF,TGTGCCAGCAGCTCCGCCCGGGAGAACGAGCAGTACTTC
many,TRBV24-1,.,TRBJ2-5,CATSDGGGAEETQYF,TGTGCCACCAGTGATGGAGGGGGCGCAGAAGAGACCCAGTACTTC
many,TRBV28,TRBD1,TRBJ2-5,CASSSSSTGQETQYF,TGTGCCAGCAGTTCTTCATCGACAGGGCAAGAGACCCAGTACTTC
.,TRBV7-2,.,TRBJ2-1,CASCLSTPHNEQFF,TGTGCCAGCTGCCTTTCGACACCTCACAATGAGCAGTTCTTC